The 18 T cell receptor beta chains below all came from one sample that was sequenced in a study of T cells in Graves' hyperthyroidism and ophthalmopathy (dated 2019 in TCRdb). Library preparation used multiplex PCR. Instrument on record: Illumina HiSeq 2000. Amplification of TCR beta CDR3 regions was carried out from RNA transcripts. A first-round RT-PCR of the TCR CDR3 used the HTBI primer set with the Qiagen OneStep RT-PCR kit. TCRdb's own reprocessing of the public reads used fastp at Q25 and MiXCR and kept productive beta chains. Rows merge per CDR3 protein into single entries with the most common DNA and genes. This sample comprises around 600,000 distinct CDR3 sequences, nearly 45% of them detected only once. The top ten clones comprise less than 9% of the sample. The specimen sequenced was peripheral blood or thyroid tissue (not recorded which). The receptors stem from an adult man with Graves' disease, either hyperthyroidism or ophthalmopathy (not recorded which).

In regard to this clonotype: An end of the junction does not agree with germline; a read error may underlie this. V gene TRBV2 combines with J gene TRBJ1-4; 7 bases fit TRBD1. The CDR3 covers 14 residues. Germline lookup yields CDR1 SNHLY and CDR2 FYNNEI. The CDR3 loop is CASSTRGYGEKLFF. CDR3 nucleotides: TGTGCCAGCAGCACCAGGGGGTATGGTGAAAAGCTGTTTTTT.

The V call is TRBV5-4, the J call TRBJ2-7; TRBD1 matches at 8 bases. The V segment lost 3 bases and the J segment 0 bases; nucleotides outside the gene matches: 5. The CDR3 sequence is 15 residues long. Germline loops: CDR1 SGHNT, CDR2 YYREEE (reference sequence). The CDR3 spells CASSSGTGHSYEQYF. The CDR3 DNA reads as TGTGCCAGCAGCTCCGGGACAGGACACTCCTACGAGCAGTACTTC.

V and J are TRBV20-1 and TRBJ2-5, with D unresolved. The germline V gene encodes CDR1 DFQATT and CDR2 SNEGSKA (reference sequence). The CDR3 spans 13 residues. The V end was cut by 6 bases, the J end by 2 bases, with 13 bases between. Here the CDR3 reads CSAGIPSQETQYF. CDR3 DNA: TGCAGTGCGGGGATTCCATCACAAGAGACCCAGTACTTC.

V gene TRBV2 combines with J gene TRBJ2-7; D unclear. The DNA end favors TRBJ2-1, so the J call may be wrong. This CDR3 region has 14 residues. Germline assignment: CDR1 SNHLY and CDR2 FYNNEI. The CDR3 coding sequence is TGTGCCAGCAGTGATGGACCCCCGGCAGGTGAGCAGTTCTTC. Protein product: CASSDGPPAGEQFF.

This clonotype has only a few counts. The chain recombines TRBV5-1 with TRBJ1-4, with D perhaps matching TRBD1 (5 bases). The CDR3 is 15 residues long. CDR1 is SGHRS, CDR2 YFSETQ, per germline. Trimming shortened V by 2 bases and J by 7 bases, and 15 bases separated the two germline ends. DNA of the CDR3: TGCGCCAGCAGCTTTTCCTGGGACCGGAGTGAAAAACTGTTTTTT. This encodes CASSFSWDRSEKLFF. Variable domain in full (rest from reference TRBV5-1 and TRBJ1-4): KAGVTQTPRYLIKTRGQQVTLSCSPISGHRSVSWYQQTPGQGLQFLFEYFSETQRNKGNFPGRFSGRQFSNSRSEMNVSTLELGDSALYLCASSFSWDRSEKLFFGSGTQLSVL.

The chain has TRBV7-9 and TRBJ2-5, with a possible D match to TRBD1 (7 bases). V lost 7 bases to trimming and J lost 1 base, with 28 bases between them. The CDR3 is 19 amino acids. In germline, CDR1 is SEHNR, CDR2 FQNEAQ (reference sequence). The CDR3: CASTQGGDVGGWGQETQYF. The CDR3 coding sequence is TGTGCCAGCACCCAGGGGGGCGATGTTGGAGGATGGGGCCAAGAGACCCAGTACTTC.

The chain carries TRBV6-5 and TRBJ2-2; 7 positions agree with TRBD1. Per the germline V gene, CDR1 is MNHEY and CDR2 is SVGAGI. This CDR3 comprises 14 residues. With V trimmed by 5 bases and J by 4 bases, 4 bases remained unmatched. The CDR3, as DNA: TGTGCCAGCAGTCTGGACAGGCGCACCGGGGAGCTGTTTTTT. Translation: CASSLDRRTGELFF.

V usage is TRBV7-9 and J usage is TRBJ1-1; TRBD1 might be the D (5 bases). CDR3 size: 13 residues. Trimming shortened V by 5 bases and J by 6 bases, and 13 bases separated the two germline ends. Germline CDR1 SEHNR, CDR2 FQNEAQ (reference sequence). CDR3 sequence: CASSPRWGAEAFF. The CDR3, as DNA: TGTGCCAGCAGCCCGAGGTGGGGGGCTGAAGCTTTCTTT.

Comment on this clonotype: A junction boundary mismatches the germline segment, possibly from a read error. J is TRBJ1-2 and V is TRBV7-9; D is perhaps TRBD1 (5 bases). Germline CDR1 and CDR2: SEHNR and FQNEAQ (reference sequence). The CDR3 contains 15 residues. CDR3 amino acids: CASSQEGQALYGYTF. The CDR3 region has the DNA TGCGCCAGCAGCCAAGAGGGGCAGGCTCTCTATGGCTACACCTTC.

This clonotype was recorded many times. The genes are TRBV12-3 or TRBV12-4 and TRBJ1-1; TRBD1 aligns across 8 bases. This CDR3 spans 15 amino acids. The trim removed 3 bases at V and 9 bases at J, leaving 12 bases unmatched. DNA of the CDR3: TGTGCCAGCAGTTTCCGGGACAGGAGGGGGAGGAAAGCTTTCTTT. Its translation is CASSFRDRRGRKAFF.

This clonotype was seen once. This chain connects TRBV9 to TRBJ1-5; D possibly corresponds to TRBD1 (5 bases). CDR1 and CDR2 from the germline V gene are SGDLS and YYNGEE. The CDR3 runs to 13 residues. V gave up 3 bases and J gave up 6 bases, with 10 bases separating them. The CDR3 loop is CASSAGDFQPQHF. CDR3 bases: TGTGCCAGCAGCGCGGGGGACTTTCAGCCCCAGCATTTT.

The gene calls are TRBV20-1 and TRBJ1-6; D not certain. The germline gives CDR1 DFQATT, CDR2 SNEGSKA (reference sequence). V gave up 0 bases and J gave up 7 bases, with 13 bases separating them. The CDR3 extends over 15 amino acids. As DNA, the CDR3 is TGCAGTGCTAGAGATCCCCAGACGTACAATTCACCCCTCCACTTT. Translated, it gives CSARDPQTYNSPLHF.

This chain uses TRBV7-4 with TRBJ2-7; 7 nucleotides align to TRBD2. The CDR3 extends over 15 amino acids. The germline V gene encodes CDR1 SGHVT and CDR2 SQSDAQ. After removal of 3 bases from V and 4 bases from J, the junction contained 9 bases not matched to a gene. CDR3 sequence reads: CASSLGRGRLYEQYF. The CDR3 DNA sequence: TGTGCCAGCAGCTTGGGGCGGGGGAGGCTTTACGAGCAGTACTTC.

This chain uses TRBV20-1 with TRBJ2-3; no firm D call. V was trimmed by 6 bases and J by 2 bases, leaving 12 bases between them. CDR1 is DFQATT, CDR2 SNEGSKA, per germline (reference sequence). The CDR3 has 13 residues. This CDR3 is CSASDGFTDTQYF. The DNA for the CDR3 is TGCAGTGCAAGCGACGGGTTCACAGATACGCAGTATTTT.

Concerning this clonotype: A much larger clone lies one base from this, so it may be a read error. The chain uses TRBV5-6 and TRBJ1-1; D is possibly TRBD1 (5 bases). The V end lost 0 bases, the J end lost 6 bases, and 6 bases lay between the germline ends. CDR3 length equals 12 residues. Germline lookup yields CDR1 SGHDT and CDR2 YYEEEE. The CDR3 here is CASSLGQPEAFF. The DNA of the CDR3 is TGTGCCAGCAGCTTGGGACAGCCTGAAGCTTTCTTT.

In its sample, this clonotype was seen many times. The V call is TRBV10-3, the J call TRBJ2-7; 8 bases are shared with TRBD2. Germline loops: CDR1 ENHRY, CDR2 SYGVKD. This CDR3 has 15 residues. Unmatched junction bases numbered 7, after V lost 4 bases and J lost 2 bases. The chain's CDR3 is CAISASSGTPYEQYF. CDR3 nucleotide sequence: TGTGCCATCAGTGCTAGTAGCGGGACACCCTACGAGCAGTACTTC.

In this sample, this clonotype turned up a few times. The chain carries TRBV6-6 and TRBJ2-7; TRBD1 agrees at 10 bases. Looked up from germline, CDR1 is MNHNY and CDR2 is SVGAGI (reference sequence). The CDR3 is 17 amino acids. The V gene end was trimmed by 7 bases and the J gene end by 5 bases; junction bases not matched to a gene: 17. CDR3 in amino acids: CASTPELSTGGFNEQYF. The CDR3 nucleotides are TGTGCCAGCACGCCCGAACTCTCGACAGGGGGCTTCAACGAGCAGTACTTC.

This clonotype appeared a few times. The chain uses TRBV9 and TRBJ1-2; the D is unclear. This CDR3 has 16 residues. Germline V gene sequence: CDR1 SGDLS, CDR2 YYNGEE. Trimming left V 1 base short and J 0 bases short, with 13 bases between. The CDR3: CASSVREGLPNYGYTF. DNA of the CDR3: TGTGCCAGCAGCGTAAGGGAGGGCCTCCCTAACTATGGCTACACCTTC. The whole variable domain, filled in from reference TRBV9 and TRBJ1-2, reads DSGVTQTPKHLITATGQRVTLRCSPRSGDLSVYWYQQSLDQGLQFLIQYYNGEERAKGNILERFSAQQFPDLHSELNLSSLELGDSALYFCASSVREGLPNYGYTFGSGTRLTVV.